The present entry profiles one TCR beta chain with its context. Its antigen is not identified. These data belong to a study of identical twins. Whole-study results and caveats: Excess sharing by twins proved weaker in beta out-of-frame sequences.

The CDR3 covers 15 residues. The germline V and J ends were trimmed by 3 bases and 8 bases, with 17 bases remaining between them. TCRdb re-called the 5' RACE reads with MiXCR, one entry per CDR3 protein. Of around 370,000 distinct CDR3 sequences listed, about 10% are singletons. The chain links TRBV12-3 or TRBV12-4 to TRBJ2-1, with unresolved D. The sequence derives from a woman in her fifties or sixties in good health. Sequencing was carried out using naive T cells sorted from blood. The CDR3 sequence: CASSFLIDRVDEQFF. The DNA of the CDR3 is TGTGCCAGCAGTTTTTTAATTGATAGGGTCGATGAGCAGTTCTTC.